The 13 T cell receptor beta chains listed next were all sequenced from one sample in a study of T-cell reconstitution after alpha-beta-depleted transplantation in children. The TCRbeta library incorporated unique molecular identifiers. TCRdb reanalysed the PCR reads using MiXCR and keeps one entry per CDR3 protein. The sample includes hundreds of thousands of distinct CDR3 sequences, about 12% of them seen just once. This sample comprised PBMCs from the stem cell graft donor, obtained from the stem cell graft. These receptors were taken from a human donor who donated a stem cell graft to a child with acute lymphoblastic leukemia.

The chain links TRBV5-4 to TRBJ1-4, with D possibly TRBD1 on 6 matching bases. This CDR3 region has 16 residues. V was cut by 0 bases and J by 5 bases, with 14 bases left in between. The germline V gene encodes CDR1 SGHNT and CDR2 YYREEE (reference sequence). CDR3 nucleotide sequence: TGTGCCAGCAGCTTGGATTCGGGGGCGGTGAATGAAAAACTGTTTTTT. This codes for CASSLDSGAVNEKLFF.

As regards this clonotype: A much larger clone lies a single base off, so this may be a read error. This chain links TRBV29-1 with TRBJ2-4, with D perhaps TRBD1 or TRBD2 (5 bases each). CDR1 and CDR2 (germline): SQVTM, ANQGSEA. The V gene lost 2 bases and the J gene lost 5 bases, with 19 bases spanning the gap. This CDR3 has 16 amino acids. CDR3 protein: CSVEQRVGVRQNIQYF. DNA for the CDR3: TGCAGCGTTGAACAGCGCGTGGGGGTACGCCAAAACATTCAGTACTTC.

This clonotype was detected many times. The chain has TRBV4-3 and TRBJ2-5; the match to TRBD2 covers 12 bases. The CDR3 covers 17 residues. Germline CDR1 is LGHNA and CDR2 is YSLEER. Germline trimming cut 4 bases from V and 1 base from J; bases unmatched to any gene: 7. CDR3 sequence: CASSRGLAGTLQETQYF. CDR3 nucleotide sequence: TGCGCCAGCAGCCGAGGACTAGCGGGGACACTCCAAGAGACCCAGTACTTC.

Ten or more counts support this clonotype. The V gene is TRBV12-3 or TRBV12-4, the J gene TRBJ2-1, with TRBD2 matching 7 bases. The ends lost 5 bases at V and 10 bases at J; junction bases unmatched: 8. There are 13 residues in the CDR3. In nucleotides, the CDR3 is TGTGCCAGCAGTCCCCGGACTAGTAGAGAGCAGTTCTTC. Its protein is CASSPRTSREQFF.

There are many counts of this clonotype. CDR3 DNA sequence: TGTGCCAGCAGCATAACAGGGATCAACACCGGGGAGCTGTTTTTT. Its protein product is CASSITGINTGELFF. The chain is built from TRBV7-2 and TRBJ2-2; tentative D call: TRBD1 (6 bases). Germline V gives CDR1 SGHTA, CDR2 FQGNSA. This CDR3 has 15 amino acids. With 5 bases removed from V and 2 bases from J, the gap between germline ends came to 12 bases.

This clonotype has at least ten counts. V usage is TRBV7-9 and J usage is TRBJ2-7; no reliable D call. The CDR3 runs to 15 residues. Trimming removed 2 bases at V and 12 bases at J, with 23 bases between. Germline V gives CDR1 SEHNR, CDR2 FQNEAQ (reference sequence). The CDR3 nucleotides are TGTGCCAGCAGCTTAAGCCAGGCTGGGCCCAGGATGCCGTACTTC. It is translated as CASSLSQAGPRMPYF.

This clonotype has ten or more counts. V and J are TRBV7-7 and TRBJ2-1; perhaps TRBD1 as D (6 bases). Germline assignment: CDR1 SSHAT and CDR2 FNYEAQ (reference sequence). This CDR3 has 13 residues. Deletions cut 2 bases from V and 5 bases from J, with 7 bases between. In nucleotides, the CDR3 is TGTGCCAGCAGCTTAAACAGGGACAATGAGCAGTTCTTC. Translated: CASSLNRDNEQFF.

This clonotype was recorded at least ten times. V usage is TRBV12-3 or TRBV12-4 and J usage is TRBJ2-2, with 7 bases lining up with TRBD1. The ends lost 3 bases at V and 0 bases at J; junction bases unmatched: 1. The CDR3 length is 15 residues. CDR3 residues: CASSFGQANTGELFF. The CDR3, as DNA: TGTGCCAGCAGTTTTGGACAGGCGAACACCGGGGAGCTGTTTTTT.

Many counts were recorded for this clonotype. The chain has TRBV24-1 and TRBJ2-2, with 7 bases lining up with TRBD1. Germline-derived CDR1 and CDR2 are KGHDR and SFDVKD. V gave up 6 bases and J gave up 1 base; unmatched junction bases: 10. The CDR3 is 17 amino acids. The CDR3 loop reads CATSLTGASRNTGELFF. CDR3 coding DNA: TGTGCCACCAGTCTCACAGGGGCGAGCCGGAACACCGGGGAGCTGTTTTTT.

In its sample, this clonotype was seen many times. The gene calls are TRBV9 and TRBJ2-3; 7 bases agree with TRBD1. This CDR3 has 15 amino acids. In germline, CDR1 is SGDLS, CDR2 YYNGEE. Trimming cost V 4 bases and J 1 base; bases outside gene matches: 6. DNA of the CDR3: TGTGCCAGCAGCTCATCCGGGACAGGCACAGATACGCAGTATTTT. Amino acids: CASSSSGTGTDTQYF. The full variable domain, its missing parts supplied by reference TRBV9 and TRBJ2-3, is DSGVTQTPKHLITATGQRVTLRCSPRSGDLSVYWYQQSLDQGLQFLIQYYNGEERAKGNILERFSAQQFPDLHSELNLSSLELGDSALYFCASSSSGTGTDTQYFGPGTRLTVL.

This clonotype showed up many times. The chain combines TRBV5-1 with TRBJ2-3, with 9 positions matching TRBD2. Germline CDR1 and CDR2: SGHRS and YFSETQ. There are 18 residues in the CDR3. The V and J ends lost 1 base and 1 base, in that order; junction bases with no gene match: 10. The chain's CDR3 is CASSLNGGRAHGTDTQYF. CDR3 in DNA: TGCGCCAGCAGCTTGAACGGCGGGAGGGCCCATGGCACAGATACGCAGTATTTT.

A few counts support this clonotype. The chain has TRBV19 and TRBJ1-4; no definite D call. The germline V gene has CDR1 LNHDA and CDR2 SQIVND (reference sequence). The CDR3 is 14 amino acids. V lost 6 bases and J 8 bases, leaving 16 bases between the germline ends. CDR3 loop: CASSIPGFEEKLFF. CDR3 DNA: TGTGCCAGTAGCATTCCGGGCTTTGAAGAAAAACTGTTTTTT.

Ten or more counts support this clonotype. J is TRBJ2-5 and V is TRBV9, with D possibly called TRBD1 or TRBD2 (5 bases each). The germline V gene has CDR1 SGDLS and CDR2 YYNGEE. The CDR3 is 14 amino acids. The V gene lost 7 bases and the J gene lost 2 bases, with 15 bases spanning the gap. CDR3 protein: CASSPGRRQETQYF. The CDR3 bases are TGTGCCAGCTCCCCGGGACGGAGACAAGAGACCCAGTACTTC.